This T cell receptor (beta chain) emerged from a study of T cell responses to AZD1222 COVID-19 vaccine (dated by TCRdb to about 2021). For the wider study: AZD1222 recipients whose second dose came at about 4 weeks and those whose second dose came at about 12 weeks were combined into one group, since spike-specific TCR depth and breadth did not differ between the two schedules. TCR sequencing was performed for over 230 trial participants, of whom 207 were given two doses of AZD1222 and about 25 were given two doses of MenACWY control vaccine. Enrollment into the trials was organized by age into subgroups of 18-55, 56-69 and 70-plus years, and those subgroups contained roughly 160, 29 and 62 TCR-sequenced participants, respectively. The paper as a whole reports these results and caveats: The 56-69-year group was small, and its depth increase did not reach significance, likely because of low power. The whole spike protein was spanned by vaccine-associated CD4 TCRs, and dominant responses were seen in regions 160-218 and 743-854. Conclusions about previously exposed vaccinees are limited because only six or seven AZD1222 recipients were SARS-CoV-2 seropositive at baseline. After two AZD1222 doses, spike-specific TCR breadth and depth were significantly higher than at day 0 and than in MenACWY recipients. Reportedly, close to half of the unique spike-specific TCRs recognized epitopes lying outside the regions that are mutated in the B.1.351 and B.1.1.7 variants. Most participants were white British and females outnumbered males, and the authors suggested that clonal diversity may have been underestimated. Because no day 14 peak-response samples were available, repertoires were characterized only after the peak T cell response.

Trimming takes 5 bases from V and 0 bases from J, and the germline ends sit 16 bases apart. There are 16 amino acids in the CDR3, from cysteine to phenylalanine inclusive. The read is trimmed to its CDR3 DNA, 48 bases read in frame from base 1. The germline V gene yields SGHTA for CDR1 and FQGNSA for CDR2. What the time point label conveys for this sample: baseline before first vaccination. Samples from vaccinated people were obtained from the UK trials COV001 and COV002, which included a single-blind randomized controlled phase 2/3 trial of AZD1222 (ChAdOx1 nCoV-19) in healthy adults. For TCRbeta chain sequencing, PBMC samples from trial participants were taken at day 0 and at day 28 after the second dose. The CDR3 regions of human TCRbeta chains were subjected to immunosequencing. Processing in the source paper ran as follows. Repertoire TCRs were checked for matches against a reference library of SARS-CoV-2-specific TCRs that had been generated using the MIRA antigen-specificity platform. Breadth meant the fraction of unique TCRs that were SARS-CoV-2-associated, whereas depth meant the fraction of total T cells that were SARS-CoV-2-associated. Using the MIRA data, each spike-specific TCR was mapped to the spike region that the TCR reacts to and placed in a CD4 or CD8 class. Log10-transformed breadth and depth values were compared by one-way ANOVA with Sidak's multiple comparisons tests. In TCRdb, the immuneACCESS table is reduced to in-frame sequences with V and J assigned. These tables do not hold every clone; where another copy was compared, an unresolved V gene accounts for under half, and the others remain unexplained. That table supplies the V and J calls and clone size; D and trimming were determined from the DNA. This sample gives about 130,000 clones in total; about 93% of them show up just once. Roughly 1% of the sample is held by the ten biggest clonotypes.

This clone was seen once. Its specific antigen is unknown. Per-base quality was not reported, and no clone a single base away is much larger than it. The sequence links TRBV7-2 to TRBJ1-2, with an unclear D gene assignment. The sequencing used peripheral blood, collected on day 0 of AZD1222 vaccination. The TCR originated in an adult in good health. CDR3 region: CASSRRESGPNYGYTF. The DNA is as follows: TGTGCCAGCAGCAGACGGGAGTCAGGCCCTAACTATGGCTACACCTTC.